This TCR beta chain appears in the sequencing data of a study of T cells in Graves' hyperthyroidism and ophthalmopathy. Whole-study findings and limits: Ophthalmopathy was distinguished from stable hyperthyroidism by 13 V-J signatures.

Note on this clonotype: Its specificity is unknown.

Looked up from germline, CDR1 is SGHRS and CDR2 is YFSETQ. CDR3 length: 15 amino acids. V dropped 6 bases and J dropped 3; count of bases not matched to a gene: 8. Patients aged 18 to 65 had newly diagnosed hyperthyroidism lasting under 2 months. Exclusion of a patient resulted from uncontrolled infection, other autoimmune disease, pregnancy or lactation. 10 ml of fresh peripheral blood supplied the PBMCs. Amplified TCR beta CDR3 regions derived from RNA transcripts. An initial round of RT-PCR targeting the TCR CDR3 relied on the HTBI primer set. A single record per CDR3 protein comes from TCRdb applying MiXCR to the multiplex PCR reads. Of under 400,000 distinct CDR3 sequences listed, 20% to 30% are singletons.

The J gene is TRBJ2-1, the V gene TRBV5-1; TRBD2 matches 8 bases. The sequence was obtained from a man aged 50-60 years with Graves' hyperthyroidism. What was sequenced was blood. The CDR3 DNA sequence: TGCGCCAGCAAGGTGGTTACTAGCGGCTACAATGAGCAGTTCTTC. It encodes CASKVVTSGYNEQFF.